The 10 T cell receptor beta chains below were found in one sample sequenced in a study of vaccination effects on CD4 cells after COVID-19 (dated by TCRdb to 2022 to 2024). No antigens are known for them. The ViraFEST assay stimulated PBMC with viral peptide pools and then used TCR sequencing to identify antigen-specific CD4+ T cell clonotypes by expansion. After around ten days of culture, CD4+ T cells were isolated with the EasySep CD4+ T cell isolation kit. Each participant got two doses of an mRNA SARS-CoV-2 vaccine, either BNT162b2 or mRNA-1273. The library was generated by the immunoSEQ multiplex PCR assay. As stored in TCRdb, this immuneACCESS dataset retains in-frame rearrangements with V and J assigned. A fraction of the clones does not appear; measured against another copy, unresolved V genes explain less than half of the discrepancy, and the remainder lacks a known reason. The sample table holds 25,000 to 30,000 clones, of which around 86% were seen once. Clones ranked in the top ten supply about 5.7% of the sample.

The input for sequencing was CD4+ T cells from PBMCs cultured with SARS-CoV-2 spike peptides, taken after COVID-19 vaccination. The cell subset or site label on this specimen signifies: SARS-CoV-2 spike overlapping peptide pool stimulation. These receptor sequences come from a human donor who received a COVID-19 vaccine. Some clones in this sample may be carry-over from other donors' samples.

In DNA form, the CDR3 reads TGTGCCAGCAGTCAACAAACGACAGGATCAGACTATGGCTACACCTTC. Protein sequence: CASSQQTTGSDYGYTF. The chain joins TRBV6-6 to TRBJ1-2; a possible D gene is TRBD1 (6 bases). Looked up from germline, CDR1 is MNHNY and CDR2 is SVGAGI (reference sequence). The V gene lost 5 bases and the J gene lost 3 bases, with 19 bases spanning the gap. The CDR3 totals 16 residues.

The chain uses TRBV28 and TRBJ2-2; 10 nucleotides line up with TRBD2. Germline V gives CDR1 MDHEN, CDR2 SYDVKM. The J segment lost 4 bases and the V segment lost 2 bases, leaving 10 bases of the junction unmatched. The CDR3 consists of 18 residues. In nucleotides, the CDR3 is TGTGCCAGCAGTTTAGCCGAGCGGGGGGGCCGCGGCACCGGGGAGCTGTTTTTT. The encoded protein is CASSLAERGGRGTGELFF.

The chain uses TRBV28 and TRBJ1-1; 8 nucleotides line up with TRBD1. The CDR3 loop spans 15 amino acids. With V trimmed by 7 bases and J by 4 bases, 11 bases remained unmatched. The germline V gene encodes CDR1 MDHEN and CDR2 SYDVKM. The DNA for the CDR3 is TGTGCCAGCACCCAGGGGGCGCGAGTTGGCACTGAAGCTTTCTTT. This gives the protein CASTQGARVGTEAFF.

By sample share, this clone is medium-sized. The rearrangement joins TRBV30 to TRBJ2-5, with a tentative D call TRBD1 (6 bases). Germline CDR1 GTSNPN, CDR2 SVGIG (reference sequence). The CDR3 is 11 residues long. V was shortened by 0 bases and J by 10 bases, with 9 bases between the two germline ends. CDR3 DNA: TGTGCCTGGAGTGTACAGGGATTCCAGTACTTC. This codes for CAWSVQGFQYF. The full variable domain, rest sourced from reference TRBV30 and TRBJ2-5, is SQTIHQWPATLVQPVGSPLSLECTVEGTSNPNLYWYRQAAGRGLQLLFYSVGIGQISSEVPQNLSASRPQDRQFILSSKKLLLSDSGFYLCAWSVQGFQYFGPGTRLLVL.

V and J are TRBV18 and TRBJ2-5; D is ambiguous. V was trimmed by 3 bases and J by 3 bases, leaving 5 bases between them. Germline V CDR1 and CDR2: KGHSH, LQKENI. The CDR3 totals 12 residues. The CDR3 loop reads CASSPSEETQYF. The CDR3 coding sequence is TGTGCCAGCTCACCGTCCGAAGAGACCCAGTACTTC.

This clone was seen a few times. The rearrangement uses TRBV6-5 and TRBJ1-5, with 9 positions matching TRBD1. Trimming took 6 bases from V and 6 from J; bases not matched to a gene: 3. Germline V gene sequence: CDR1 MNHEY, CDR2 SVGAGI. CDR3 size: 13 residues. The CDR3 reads CASRDRGSQPQHF. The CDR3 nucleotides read TGTGCCAGCAGGGACAGGGGTAGTCAGCCCCAGCATTTT.

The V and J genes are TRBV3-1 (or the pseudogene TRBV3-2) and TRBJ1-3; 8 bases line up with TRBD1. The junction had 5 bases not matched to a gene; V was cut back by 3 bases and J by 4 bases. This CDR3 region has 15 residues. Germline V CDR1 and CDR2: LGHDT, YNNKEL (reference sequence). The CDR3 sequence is CASSHSDRGGNTIYF. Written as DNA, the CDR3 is TGTGCCAGCAGCCACTCAGACAGGGGAGGAAACACCATATATTTT.

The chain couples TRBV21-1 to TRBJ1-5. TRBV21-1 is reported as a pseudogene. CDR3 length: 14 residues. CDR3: CASSYNTENQPQHF. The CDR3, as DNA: TGTGCCAGCAGCTACAACACTGAAAATCAGCCCCAGCATTTT.

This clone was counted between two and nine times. CDR3 region: CASSIMAAGYGYTF. CDR3 DNA: TGTGCCAGTAGTATAATGGCGGCGGGCTATGGCTACACCTTC. V is TRBV19 and J is TRBJ1-2, with D unresolved. The CDR3 runs to 14 residues. The V and J ends lost 2 bases and 4 bases respectively, with 11 bases between them. Germline assignment: CDR1 LNHDA and CDR2 SQIVND (reference sequence).

The CDR3: CASSYRWTGEQFF. CDR3 in DNA: TGTGCCAGCAGCTACAGATGGACGGGCGAGCAGTTCTTC. The chain uses TRBV13 and TRBJ2-1; D is uncertain. Germline loops: CDR1 PRHDT, CDR2 FYEKMQ (reference sequence). V was clipped by 4 bases and J by 10 bases, with 14 bases between them. The length of the CDR3 is 13 residues.